This entry lists 5 T cell receptor beta chains sequenced from one sample in a study of shared clonotypes between healthy human individuals. TCRdb's table, derived via immunoSEQ multiplex PCR, lists solely in-frame clones and lacks some. The sample has fewer than 800,000 clones; roughly 94% are singletons. Only CD45RO-negative cells positively selected for CCR7 counted as naive CD8 cells, so terminally differentiated effector memory CD45RA+ cells were excluded. Material: naive CD8+ T cells sorted from blood. The receptors shown here come from a man aged 25 to 40 in good health.

This clone was counted a single time. The V and J genes are TRBV5-6 and TRBJ2-5; unclear D gene. The CDR3 is 15 amino acids. Trimming left V 0 bases short and J 1 base short, with 10 bases between. Germline V gives CDR1 SGHDT, CDR2 YYEEEE. CDR3 loop: CASSLAVGFQETQYF. The CDR3 nucleotides read TGTGCCAGCAGCTTGGCCGTAGGTTTCCAAGAGACCCAGTACTTC.

The chain employs TRBV27 and TRBJ2-7; TRBD2 aligns across 9 bases. Losses at the gene ends were 4 bases for V and 5 bases for J; bases not matched to a gene: 9. Germline CDR1 is MNHEY and CDR2 is SMNVEV (reference sequence). This CDR3 has 15 residues. CDR3 protein: CASSWGMPSGNEQYF. CDR3 nucleotides: TGTGCCAGCAGTTGGGGGATGCCTAGCGGGAACGAGCAGTACTTC.

V gene TRBV19 combines with J gene TRBJ1-1; the D is unclear. This CDR3 contains 15 residues. The germline V gene encodes CDR1 LNHDA and CDR2 SQIVND (reference sequence). V was cut by 3 bases and J by 3 bases, with 14 bases left in between. The CDR3 loop is CASSISFRGDTEAFF. DNA of the CDR3: TGTGCCAGTAGTATCTCCTTCAGAGGAGACACTGAAGCTTTCTTT.

This chain links TRBV18 with TRBJ1-1; TRBD1 aligns across 7 bases. The junction had 3 bases not matched to a gene; V was cut back by 3 bases and J by 5 bases. The CDR3 spans 13 residues. CDR1 and CDR2 (germline): KGHSH, LQKENI. Written as DNA, the CDR3 is TGTGCCAGCTCACCGACAGGGATAACTGAAGCTTTCTTT. Translated, it gives CASSPTGITEAFF.

CDR3 loop: CASSPGLNTGELFF. The CDR3 DNA sequence: TGTGCCAGCAGCCCTGGACTCAACACCGGGGAGCTGTTTTTT. V usage is TRBV11-2 and J usage is TRBJ2-2, with TRBD2 as a possible D gene (5 bases). Germline CDR1 is SGHAT and CDR2 is FQNNGV. Trimming removed 5 bases from V and 2 bases from J, with 9 bases in between. The CDR3 runs 14 residues.